These 5 T cell receptor beta chains were all obtained from the same sample, sequenced in a study of T cells after posttransplantation cyclophosphamide. Cyclophosphamide on days +3 and +4 followed busulfan-fludarabine conditioning and a marrow graft. Only in-frame clones appear in the TCRdb table, and some are missing; sequencing was by immunoSEQ multiplex PCR. Altogether under 50,000 clones are present, roughly 87% being singletons, with the ten largest covering 2% to 2.5%. Sequences were derived from PBMCs, sampled about 62 days after allogeneic stem cell transplant with posttransplant cyclophosphamide. Receptor source: a male patient between 55 and 70 years old who received an allogeneic stem cell transplant from a related donor and was CMV-positive. The graft donor may account for some of the T cells.

This clone was seen just once. Here the CDR3 reads CASSRQQGAYEQYV. The CDR3 nucleotides read TGTGCCAGCAGCCGTCAACAGGGGGCCTACGAGCAGTACGTC. The chain is built from TRBV5-8 and TRBJ2-7; 8 nucleotides line up with TRBD1. Germline values: CDR1 SGHTS, CDR2 YDEGEE. The V gene end was trimmed by 4 bases and the J gene end by 2 bases; junction bases not matched to a gene: 5. The CDR3 runs 14 residues.

The chain carries TRBV7-6 and TRBJ2-5, with a weak D call TRBD2 (5 bases). Judging by the DNA end, TRBJ2-7 fits better; the J call may be wrong. In germline, CDR1 is SGHVS, CDR2 FNYEAQ. There are 16 residues in the CDR3. DNA for the CDR3: TGTGCCAGCAGCTTAGCTCCCTCAGAGGGTACCTACGAGCAGTACTTC. Its translation is CASSLAPSEGTYEQYF.

This clone showed up just once. The chain couples TRBV19 to TRBJ1-2; TRBD1 matches 8 bases. CDR3 size: 15 residues. Germline V lookup: CDR1 LNHDA, CDR2 SQIVND (reference sequence). V lost 10 bases and J lost 5; bases outside the gene matches: 15. This CDR3 is CATSQLDREEYGYTF. The CDR3 DNA follows: TGTGCCACCAGTCAGTTGGACAGGGAAGAGTATGGCTACACCTTC.

V and J are TRBV10-3 and TRBJ1-5; possible D gene TRBD1, 6 bases. The length of the CDR3 is 15 residues. The germline gives CDR1 ENHRY, CDR2 SYGVKD. The germline V and J ends were trimmed by 1 base and 4 bases, with 11 bases remaining between them. The CDR3 region is CAISEYTGNNQPQHF. The CDR3 DNA is TGTGCCATCAGTGAGTACACAGGGAATAATCAGCCCCAGCATTTT.

The chain is built from TRBV4-2 and TRBJ1-6; D is unresolved. The CDR3 is 20 residues long. Germline V gene sequence: CDR1 LGHNA, CDR2 YNFKEQ. V was clipped by 0 bases and J by 0 bases, with 18 bases between them. In DNA, the CDR3 is TGTGCCAGCAGCCAAGAAATCCCGATCGAGAAGAGCTCCTATAATTCACCCCTCCACTTT. Translation gives CASSQEIPIEKSSYNSPLHF.